This T cell receptor (beta chain) was identified in a study of radiotherapy plus CTLA-4 blockade in lung cancer. The wider study: Disease control was achieved by 31% of patients, and objective responses by less than 20%.

As regards this clone: Its matching antigen is unknown. At one boundary the junction diverges from the germline segment, which might be a read error.

Using immunoSEQ multiplex PCR, the repertoire was profiled, and TCRdb retains in-frame clones only, with some absent. The data contain about 73,000 clones, about nine tenths of them singletons. Focal radiation was given together with CTLA-4 blockade (ipilimumab) to patients with chemo-refractory metastatic non-small-cell lung cancer. Whole-study results and caveats: The best prediction of response reportedly came from early blood T cell clone dynamics, with interferon-beta. Peripheral blood showed expansion of tumor-derived TCR clones after radiotherapy and ipilimumab.

CDR3 length: 16 residues. Germline V gene data show CDR1 as SGDLS and CDR2 as YYNGEE. The clonotype originates from a human donor with non-small cell lung cancer that progressed on radiotherapy plus ipilimumab. Here the sequenced sample was peripheral blood, taken from a patient treated with radiotherapy plus ipilimumab. The gene calls are TRBV9 and TRBJ2-2; 10 positions match TRBD1. This chain's CDR3 is CASSQGQGPYTGELLF. The CDR3, as DNA: TGTGCCAGCAGCCAGGGACAGGGGCCCTACACCGGGGAGCTGCTTTTT.